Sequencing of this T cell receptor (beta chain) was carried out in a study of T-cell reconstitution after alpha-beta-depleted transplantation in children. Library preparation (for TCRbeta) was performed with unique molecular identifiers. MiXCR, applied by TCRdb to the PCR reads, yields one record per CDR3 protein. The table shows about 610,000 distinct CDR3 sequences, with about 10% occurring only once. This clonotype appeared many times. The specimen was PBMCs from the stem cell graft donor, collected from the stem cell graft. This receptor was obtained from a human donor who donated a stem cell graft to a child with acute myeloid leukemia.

CDR3 residues: CASSLRPRPYNEQFF. The CDR3 DNA is TGTGCCAGCAGTTTAAGGCCTAGACCGTACAATGAGCAGTTCTTC. The chain combines TRBV12-3 or TRBV12-4 with TRBJ2-1; D uncertain. Trimming left V 2 bases short and J 4 bases short, with 12 bases between. This CDR3 comprises 15 residues.